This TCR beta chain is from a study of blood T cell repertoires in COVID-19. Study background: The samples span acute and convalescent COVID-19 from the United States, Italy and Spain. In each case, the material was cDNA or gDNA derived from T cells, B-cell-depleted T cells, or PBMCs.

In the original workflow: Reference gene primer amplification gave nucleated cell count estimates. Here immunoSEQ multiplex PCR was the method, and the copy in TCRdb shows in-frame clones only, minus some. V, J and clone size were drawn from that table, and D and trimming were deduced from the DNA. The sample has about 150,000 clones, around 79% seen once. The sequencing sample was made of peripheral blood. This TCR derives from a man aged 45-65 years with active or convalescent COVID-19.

The CDR3, as DNA: TGTGCCAGCAGTTCCTTACAAAGAGAGACCCAGTACTTC. Its translation: CASSSLQRETQYF. The J gene is TRBJ2-5, the V gene TRBV28; no clear D. Trimming shortened V by 4 bases and J by 4 bases, and 10 bases separated the two germline ends. Germline CDR1 reads MDHEN; CDR2 reads SYDVKM. This CDR3 is 13 amino acids long.